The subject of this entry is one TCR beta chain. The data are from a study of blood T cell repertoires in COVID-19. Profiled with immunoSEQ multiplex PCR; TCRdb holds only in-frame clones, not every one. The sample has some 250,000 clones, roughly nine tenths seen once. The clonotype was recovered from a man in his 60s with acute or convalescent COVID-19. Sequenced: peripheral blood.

The CDR3 spells CASSRLAGDPTYEQYF. The CDR3 nucleotides are TGCGCCAGCAGCCGACTAGCGGGAGACCCAACCTACGAGCAGTACTTC. V usage is TRBV4-3 and J usage is TRBJ2-7; 12 nucleotides agree with TRBD2. With 4 bases clipped from V and 2 bases from J, the junction kept 6 bases outside the gene matches. Germline V gene sequence: CDR1 LGHNA, CDR2 YSLEER. The CDR3 has 16 amino acids.